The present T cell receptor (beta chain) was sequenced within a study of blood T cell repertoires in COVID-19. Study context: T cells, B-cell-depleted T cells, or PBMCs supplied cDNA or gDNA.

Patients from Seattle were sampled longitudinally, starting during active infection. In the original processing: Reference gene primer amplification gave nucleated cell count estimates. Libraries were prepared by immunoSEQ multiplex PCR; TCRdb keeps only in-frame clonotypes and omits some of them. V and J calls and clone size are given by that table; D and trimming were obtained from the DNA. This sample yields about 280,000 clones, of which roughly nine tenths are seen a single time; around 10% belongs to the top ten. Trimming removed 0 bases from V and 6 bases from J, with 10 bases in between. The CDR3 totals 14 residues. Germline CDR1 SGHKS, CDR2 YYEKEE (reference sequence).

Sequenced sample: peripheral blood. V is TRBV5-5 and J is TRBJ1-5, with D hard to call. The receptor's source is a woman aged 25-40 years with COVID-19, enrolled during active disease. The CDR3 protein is CASSLAILAQPQHF. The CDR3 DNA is TGTGCCAGCAGCTTGGCGATTCTGGCTCAGCCCCAGCATTTT.